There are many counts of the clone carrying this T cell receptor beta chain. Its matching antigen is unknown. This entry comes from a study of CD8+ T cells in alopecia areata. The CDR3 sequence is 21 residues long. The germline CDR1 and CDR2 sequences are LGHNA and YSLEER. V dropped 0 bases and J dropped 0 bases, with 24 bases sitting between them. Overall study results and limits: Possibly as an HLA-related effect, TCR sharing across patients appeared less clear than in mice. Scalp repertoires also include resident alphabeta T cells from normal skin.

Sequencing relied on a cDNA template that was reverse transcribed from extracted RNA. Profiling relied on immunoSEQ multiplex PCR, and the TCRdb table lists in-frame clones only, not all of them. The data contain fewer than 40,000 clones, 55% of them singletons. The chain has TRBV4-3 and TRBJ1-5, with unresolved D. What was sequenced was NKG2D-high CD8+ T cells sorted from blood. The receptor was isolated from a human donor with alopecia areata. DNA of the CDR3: TGCGCCAGCAGCCAAGATTACCCCCCTGGCACCTCACTCTTTAGCAATCAGCCCCAGCATTTT. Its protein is CASSQDYPPGTSLFSNQPQHF.